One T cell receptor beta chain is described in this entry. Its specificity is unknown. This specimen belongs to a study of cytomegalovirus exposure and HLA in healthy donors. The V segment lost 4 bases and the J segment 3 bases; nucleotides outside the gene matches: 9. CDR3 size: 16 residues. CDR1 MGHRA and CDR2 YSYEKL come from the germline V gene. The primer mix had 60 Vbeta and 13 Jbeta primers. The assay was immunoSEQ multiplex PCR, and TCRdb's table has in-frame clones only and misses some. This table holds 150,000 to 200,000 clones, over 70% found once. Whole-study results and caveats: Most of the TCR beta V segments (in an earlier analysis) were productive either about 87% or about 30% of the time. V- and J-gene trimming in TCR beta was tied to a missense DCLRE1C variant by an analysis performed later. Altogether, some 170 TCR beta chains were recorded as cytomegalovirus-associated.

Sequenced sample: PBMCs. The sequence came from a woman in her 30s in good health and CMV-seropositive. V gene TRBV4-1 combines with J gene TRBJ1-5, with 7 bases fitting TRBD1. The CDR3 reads CASSPLPGQHNQPQHF. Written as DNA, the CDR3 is TGCGCCAGCAGCCCACTTCCGGGACAGCACAATCAGCCCCAGCATTTT.